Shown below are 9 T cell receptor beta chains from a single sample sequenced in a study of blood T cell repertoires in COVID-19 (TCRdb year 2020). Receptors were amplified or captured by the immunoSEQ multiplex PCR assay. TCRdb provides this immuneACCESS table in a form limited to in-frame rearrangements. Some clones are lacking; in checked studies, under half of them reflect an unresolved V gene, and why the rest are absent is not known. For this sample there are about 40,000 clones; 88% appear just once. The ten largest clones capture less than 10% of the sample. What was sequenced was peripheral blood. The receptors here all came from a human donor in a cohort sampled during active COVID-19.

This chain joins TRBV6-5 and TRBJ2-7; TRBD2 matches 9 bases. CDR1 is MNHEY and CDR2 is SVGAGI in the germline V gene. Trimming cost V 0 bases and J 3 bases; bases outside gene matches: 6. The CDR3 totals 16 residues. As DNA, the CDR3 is TGTGCCAGCAGTTACTCGGGGGCTAGCGGGAACTACGAGCAGTACTTC. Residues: CASSYSGASGNYEQYF.

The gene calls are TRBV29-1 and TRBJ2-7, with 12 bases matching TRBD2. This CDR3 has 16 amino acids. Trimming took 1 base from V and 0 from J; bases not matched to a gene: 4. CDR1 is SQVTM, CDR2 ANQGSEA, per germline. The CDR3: CSVEGGLAGTSYEQYF. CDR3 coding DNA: TGCAGCGTTGAAGGCGGACTAGCGGGAACCTCCTACGAGCAGTACTTC.

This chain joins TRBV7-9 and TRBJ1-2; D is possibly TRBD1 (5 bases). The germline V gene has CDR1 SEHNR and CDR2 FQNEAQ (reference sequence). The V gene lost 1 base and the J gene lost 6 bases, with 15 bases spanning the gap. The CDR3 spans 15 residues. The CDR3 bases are TGTGCCAGCAGCTTAGACGGGACTGCCCGAGATGGCTACACCTTC. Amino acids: CASSLDGTARDGYTF. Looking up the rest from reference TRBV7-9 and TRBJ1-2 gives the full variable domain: DTGVSQNPRHKITKRGQNVTFRCDPISEHNRLYWYRQTLGQGPEFLTYFQNEAQLEKSRLLSDRFSAERPKGSFSTLEIQRTEQGDSAMYLCASSLDGTARDGYTFGSGTRLTVV.

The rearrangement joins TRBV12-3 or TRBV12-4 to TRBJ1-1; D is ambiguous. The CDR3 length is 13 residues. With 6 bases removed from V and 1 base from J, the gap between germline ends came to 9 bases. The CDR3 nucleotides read TGTGCCAGCAGGCGGTTTTCGAACACTGAAGCTTTCTTT. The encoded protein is CASRRFSNTEAFF.

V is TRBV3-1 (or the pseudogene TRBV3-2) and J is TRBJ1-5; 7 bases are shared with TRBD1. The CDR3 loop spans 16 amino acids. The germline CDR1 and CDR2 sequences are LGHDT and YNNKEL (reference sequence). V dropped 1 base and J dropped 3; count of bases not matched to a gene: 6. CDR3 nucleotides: TGTGCCAGCAGCCAAGGTAGACAGGGCCCCAATCAGCCCCAGCATTTT. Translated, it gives CASSQGRQGPNQPQHF.

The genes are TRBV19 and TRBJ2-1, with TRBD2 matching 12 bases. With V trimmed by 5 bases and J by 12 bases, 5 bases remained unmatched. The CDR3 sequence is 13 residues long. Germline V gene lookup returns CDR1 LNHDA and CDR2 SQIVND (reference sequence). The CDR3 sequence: CASSASGGAGQFF. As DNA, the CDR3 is TGTGCCAGTAGTGCTAGCGGGGGGGCTGGGCAGTTCTTC.

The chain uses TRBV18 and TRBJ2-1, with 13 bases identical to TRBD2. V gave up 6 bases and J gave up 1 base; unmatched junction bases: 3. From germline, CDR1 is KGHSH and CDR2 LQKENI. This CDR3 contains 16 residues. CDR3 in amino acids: CASSPGLAGSYNEQFF. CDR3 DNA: TGTGCCAGCTCCCCGGGACTAGCGGGATCCTACAATGAGCAGTTCTTC. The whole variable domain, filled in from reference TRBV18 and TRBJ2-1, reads NAGVMQNPRHLVRRRGQEARLRCSPMKGHSHVYWYRQLPEEGLKFMVYLQKENIIDESGMPKERFSAEFPKEGPSILRIQQVVRGDSAAYFCASSPGLAGSYNEQFFGPGTRLTVL.

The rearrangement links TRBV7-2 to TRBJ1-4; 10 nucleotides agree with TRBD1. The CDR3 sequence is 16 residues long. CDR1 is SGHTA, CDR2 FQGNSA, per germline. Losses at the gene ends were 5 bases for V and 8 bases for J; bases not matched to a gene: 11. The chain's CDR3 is CASSKARQGAKEKLFF. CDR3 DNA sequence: TGTGCCAGCAGCAAAGCTAGACAGGGGGCAAAAGAAAAACTGTTTTTT.

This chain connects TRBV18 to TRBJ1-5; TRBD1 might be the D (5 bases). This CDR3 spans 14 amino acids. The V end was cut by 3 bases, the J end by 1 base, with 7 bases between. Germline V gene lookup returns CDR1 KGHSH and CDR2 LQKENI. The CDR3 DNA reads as TGTGCCAGCTCACCGACAGTCAGCAATCAGCCCCAGCATTTT. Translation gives CASSPTVSNQPQHF.